This T cell receptor beta chain derives from a study of Tregs in tolerant kidney transplant recipients. Before regulatory T cell sorting, thawed PBMCs rested overnight at 37°C in about 210 IU/ml IL-2. Libraries were prepared by immunoSEQ multiplex PCR; TCRdb keeps only in-frame clonotypes and omits some of them. The sample yields some 62,000 clones, 98% seen once. About this clone itself: Its antigen is undetermined.

This CDR3 is built from 13 residues. The ends were cut back, 6 bases at V and 7 bases at J, with 13 bases in the middle. Per the germline V gene, CDR1 is LNHDA and CDR2 is SQIVND (reference sequence). Findings and caveats of the study: Antigen-driven expansion was suggested because donor-specific Tregs expanded more than all Tregs in tolerant patients. Changing PCR primers prevented nucleotide comparison between some patients' samples.

The chain is built from TRBV19 and TRBJ1-5; no definite D call. This material consisted of Tregs from blood, taken before the transplant. The source of this sequence is a human donor who received a combined kidney and bone marrow transplant. CDR3 nucleotide sequence: TGTGCCAGTAGGATGAGGGAAGGACAGCCCCAGCATTTT. This translates into CASRMREGQPQHF.